This passage covers 28 T cell receptor beta chains from one sample sequenced in a study of cytomegalovirus exposure and HLA in healthy donors. Researchers ran the PCR with 60 Vbeta and 13 Jbeta primers. Data came from immunoSEQ multiplex PCR; TCRdb stores just in-frame clones and leaves some out. This table holds 100,000 to 130,000 clones, less than 80% found once. Material for sequencing was PBMCs. The receptors were gathered from a man aged 25 to 40 in good health and CMV-seronegative.

The chain employs TRBV10-3 and TRBJ2-7; 8 bases map to TRBD1. Germline-derived CDR1 and CDR2 are ENHRY and SYGVKD. With 7 bases clipped from V and 0 bases from J, the junction kept 5 bases outside the gene matches. CDR3 size: 14 residues. This chain's CDR3 is CAIMEDRASYEQYF. The DNA for the CDR3 is TGTGCCATCATGGAGGACAGGGCCTCCTACGAGCAGTACTTC.

The chain carries TRBV7-9 and TRBJ2-7, with a weak D call TRBD1 (6 bases). Germline assignment: CDR1 SEHNR and CDR2 FQNEAQ (reference sequence). This CDR3 has 14 residues. Trimming removed 5 bases at V and 1 base at J, with 12 bases between. In nucleotides, the CDR3 is TGTGCCAGCAGCCCGTCACAGGGATCCTACGAGCAGTACTTC. Amino acid sequence: CASSPSQGSYEQYF.

This clone was recorded a few times. The chain combines TRBV9 with TRBJ2-7, with 7 bases aligning to TRBD2. The CDR3 has 17 residues. The V gene end was trimmed by 4 bases and the J gene end by 1 base; junction bases not matched to a gene: 14. Germline assignment: CDR1 SGDLS and CDR2 YYNGEE. The CDR3 DNA sequence: TGTGCCAGCAGCTCAATGTCGGGGCGGGGGTCTTCCTACGAGCAGTACTTC. This sequence encodes CASSSMSGRGSSYEQYF.

The table lists this clone with a few counts. The V and J genes are TRBV19 and TRBJ2-1, with D possibly matching TRBD1 (6 bases). Trimming removed 7 bases from V and 3 bases from J, with 19 bases in between. Germline CDR1 is LNHDA and CDR2 is SQIVND (reference sequence). CDR3 length: 16 amino acids. CDR3: CASKQGKDRYYNEQFF. As DNA, the CDR3 is TGTGCCAGTAAGCAAGGTAAAGACAGGTACTACAATGAGCAGTTCTTC.

The CDR3 loop is CASSPVAENTGELFF. Written as DNA, the CDR3 is TGCGCCAGCAGCCCCGTAGCGGAGAACACCGGGGAGCTGTTTTTT. The V call is TRBV5-1, the J call TRBJ2-2; possible D gene TRBD2, 6 bases. Germline-derived CDR1 and CDR2 are SGHRS and YFSETQ. V shed 4 bases and J shed 1 base, with 11 bases lying between them. The CDR3 has 15 amino acids. Supplemented by reference TRBV5-1 and TRBJ2-2, the full variable domain reads KAGVTQTPRYLIKTRGQQVTLSCSPISGHRSVSWYQQTPGQGLQFLFEYFSETQRNKGNFPGRFSGRQFSNSRSEMNVSTLELGDSALYLCASSPVAENTGELFFGEGSRLTVL.

This clone was found a few times. The chain links TRBV2 to TRBJ1-5; D is undetermined. V lost 6 bases and J lost 0, with 12 bases in between. Germline-derived CDR1 and CDR2 are SNHLY and FYNNEI. The CDR3 is made up of 15 amino acids. CDR3 nucleotides: TGTGCCAGCAGCGCCGGGGAGATTAGCAATCAGCCCCAGCATTTT. This sequence encodes CASSAGEISNQPQHF.

This clone was observed a few times. The chain employs TRBV19 and TRBJ1-1; no clear D gene. Looked up from germline, CDR1 is LNHDA and CDR2 is SQIVND (reference sequence). CDR3 length: 13 amino acids. V lost 4 bases, J lost 5 bases, and 11 bases lay in between. The CDR3: CASSNTDGTEAFF. In DNA form, the CDR3 reads TGTGCCAGTAGTAACACAGATGGGACTGAAGCTTTCTTT.

This chain connects TRBV19 to TRBJ1-2; D is possibly TRBD1 (5 bases). V lost 5 bases and J lost 2, with 12 bases in between. CDR1 and CDR2 (germline): LNHDA, SQIVND (reference sequence). The CDR3 runs 14 residues. The CDR3 is CASSVRVQNYGYTF. CDR3 sequence (DNA): TGTGCCAGTAGTGTCAGGGTCCAGAACTATGGCTACACCTTC.

The J gene is TRBJ1-1, the V gene TRBV7-9; D is uncertain. This CDR3 spans 15 amino acids. The V and J ends lost 2 bases and 0 bases respectively, with 10 bases between them. CDR1 SEHNR and CDR2 FQNEAQ come from the germline V gene (reference sequence). The CDR3 nucleotides read TGTGCCAGCAGCTTAAGCAGGCAAATGAACACTGAAGCTTTCTTT. It specifies CASSLSRQMNTEAFF. Using reference TRBV7-9 and TRBJ1-1 for the parts outside the CDR3, the full variable domain is DTGVSQNPRHKITKRGQNVTFRCDPISEHNRLYWYRQTLGQGPEFLTYFQNEAQLEKSRLLSDRFSAERPKGSFSTLEIQRTEQGDSAMYLCASSLSRQMNTEAFFGQGTRLTVV.

The V call is TRBV9, the J call TRBJ2-5; unclear D gene. The CDR3 covers 14 residues. With 0 bases removed from V and 5 bases from J, the gap between germline ends came to 11 bases. The V gene's germline CDR1 is SGDLS and CDR2 YYNGEE. The CDR3 nucleotides are TGTGCCAGCAGCGTAGCTTCCTACGGGGAGACCCAGTACTTC. Translation: CASSVASYGETQYF.

V is TRBV27 and J is TRBJ2-7; 9 nucleotides match TRBD1. V shed 6 bases, J shed 2 bases, and the junction held 8 bases outside the gene matches. CDR1 and CDR2 (germline): MNHEY, SMNVEV (reference sequence). The CDR3 is 15 residues long. The DNA of the CDR3 is TGTGCCAGCAGAAGACAGGGGGGGAACACCTACGAGCAGTACTTC. Its protein is CASRRQGGNTYEQYF.

The chain links TRBV19 to TRBJ1-5; D unclear. Germline values: CDR1 LNHDA, CDR2 SQIVND (reference sequence). This CDR3 spans 10 amino acids. V gave up 10 bases and J gave up 2 bases, with 3 bases separating them. CDR3 DNA: TGTGCCACCGGCAATCAGCCCCAGCATTTT. Translating gives CATGNQPQHF.

This clone was detected a few times. The chain joins TRBV2 to TRBJ2-1; possible D gene TRBD2, 6 bases. With 8 bases removed from V and 7 bases from J, the gap between germline ends came to 12 bases. There are 12 residues in the CDR3. Germline loops: CDR1 SNHLY, CDR2 FYNNEI. In DNA, the CDR3 is TGTGCCAGCGCGGGGCGTAGGAATGAGCAGTTCTTC. Translated: CASAGRRNEQFF.

This sequence joins TRBV7-3 and TRBJ2-5; 16 nucleotides align to TRBD2. TRBJ2-7 explains the end of the DNA better; the J call may be wrong. CDR3 length equals 19 residues. Germline V gene data show CDR1 as SGHTA and CDR2 as FQGTGA. The CDR3 here is CASSPRGTSGGAISYEQYF. Written as DNA, the CDR3 is TGTGCCAGCAGCCCCCGCGGGACTAGCGGGGGGGCGATCTCCTACGAGCAGTACTTC.

This clone appeared a few times. The chain joins TRBV5-1 to TRBJ2-1; 11 bases agree with TRBD2. Germline CDR1 is SGHRS and CDR2 is YFSETQ. The V and J ends lost 4 bases and 4 bases, in that order; junction bases with no gene match: 7. The CDR3 is 16 amino acids. The CDR3: CASSITTSGSYNEQFF. As DNA, the CDR3 is TGCGCCAGCAGCATTACAACTAGCGGGAGTTACAATGAGCAGTTCTTC.

The V and J genes are TRBV30 and TRBJ2-2, with D perhaps matching TRBD2 (6 bases). V lost 7 bases and J 1 base, leaving 13 bases between the germline ends. Germline CDR1 reads GTSNPN; CDR2 reads SVGIG (reference sequence). The CDR3 spans 14 residues. CDR3 protein: CAFPKGGNTGELFF. CDR3 DNA: TGTGCCTTCCCGAAGGGAGGGAACACCGGGGAGCTGTTTTTT.

V gene TRBV13 combines with J gene TRBJ1-6; TRBD1 matches at 8 bases. This CDR3 has 16 residues. The V and J ends lost 5 bases and 8 bases, in that order; junction bases with no gene match: 11. Germline values: CDR1 PRHDT, CDR2 FYEKMQ (reference sequence). CDR3 sequence (DNA): TGTGCCAGCAGCGTCAGACAGGGGAGACGGGATTCACCCCTCCACTTT. This encodes CASSVRQGRRDSPLHF.

In its sample, this clone was seen once. V is TRBV4-2 and J is TRBJ2-7; 9 nucleotides match TRBD2. The CDR3 extends over 14 amino acids. The V gene end was trimmed by 6 bases and the J gene end by 2 bases; junction bases not matched to a gene: 5. CDR1 and CDR2 (germline): LGHNA, YNFKEQ. The CDR3 DNA reads as TGTGCCAGCAGACCTTCTAGCGGGGCCTACGAGCAGTACTTC. Residues: CASRPSSGAYEQYF.

Of note for this clone: One junction end does not reproduce the germline sequence, and a read error may be involved. The gene calls are TRBV7-9 and TRBJ2-5; a possible D gene is TRBD1 (5 bases). The V gene's germline CDR1 is SEHNR and CDR2 FQNEAQ (reference sequence). This CDR3 contains 15 residues. The CDR3 loop reads CSSSLTAAGLETQYF. The CDR3 DNA reads as TGTTCCAGCAGCCTTACCGCGGCAGGGCTGGAGACCCAGTACTTC. The full variable domain, with the rest looked up from reference TRBV7-9 and TRBJ2-5, is DTGVSQNPRHKITKRGQNVTFRCDPISEHNRLYWYRQTLGQGPEFLTYFQNEAQLEKSRLLSDRFSAERPKGSFSTLEIQRTEQGDSAMYLCSSSLTAAGLETQYFGPGTRLLVL.

In this sample, this clone turned up a few times. This chain joins TRBV4-1 and TRBJ2-7, with 8 bases fitting TRBD1. The CDR3 is 15 amino acids. V lost 0 bases, J lost 6 bases, and 7 bases stayed unmatched. In germline, CDR1 is MGHRA, CDR2 YSYEKL. The CDR3 DNA reads TGCGCCAGCAGCCAAGAGTCAGGGGGCGGGTTCGAGCAGTACTTC. Protein sequence: CASSQESGGGFEQYF.

As for this clone: The junction differs from germline at one of its ends, possibly a read error. The chain employs TRBV11-3 and TRBJ2-7; 9 nucleotides line up with TRBD2. The CDR3 runs 13 residues. Looked up from germline, CDR1 is SGHNT and CDR2 is YENEEA. The CDR3 bases are TGTGCCAGCAGTTTAGGGACTAGCTCGTGGCAGTACTTC. It encodes CASSLGTSSWQYF.

The chain has TRBV5-1 and TRBJ1-1; the D gene is possibly TRBD1 (6 bases). Germline V gene lookup returns CDR1 SGHRS and CDR2 YFSETQ. V was trimmed by 3 bases and J by 1 base, leaving 13 bases between them. CDR3 size: 15 residues. The CDR3 loop is CASSYQMDRNTEAFF. The CDR3 nucleotides read TGCGCCAGCAGCTACCAGATGGACAGGAACACTGAAGCTTTCTTT.

The V and J genes are TRBV7-3 and TRBJ2-7, with 7 bases fitting TRBD2. The CDR3 is 13 amino acids. CDR1 SGHTA and CDR2 FQGTGA come from the germline V gene. J gave up 5 bases and V 5 bases, and 6 bases lay outside the gene matches. The CDR3 DNA reads as TGTGCCAGCAGCAAAGATCGGGGGGACGAGCAGTACTTC. Encoded protein: CASSKDRGDEQYF.

The chain carries TRBV18 and TRBJ2-2; 8 nucleotides agree with TRBD2. Per germline, CDR1 KGHSH and CDR2 LQKENI. The CDR3 has 17 residues. V shed 2 bases and J 1 base; nucleotides not matched to a gene: 6. The CDR3 reads CASSPRGLAGNTGELFF. The CDR3 nucleotides read TGTGCCAGCTCACCAAGAGGGCTAGCGGGGAACACCGGGGAGCTGTTTTTT.

The chain couples TRBV28 to TRBJ2-2, with D perhaps TRBD1 (6 bases). The length of the CDR3 is 17 residues. Trimming removed 6 bases from V and 4 bases from J, with 21 bases in between. Germline CDR1 MDHEN, CDR2 SYDVKM. The DNA of the CDR3 is TGTGCCAGCAGAACGGGGACACCTACCTCGGGCACCGGGGAGCTGTTTTTT. Amino acids: CASRTGTPTSGTGELFF.

This sequence joins TRBV7-2 and TRBJ1-2, with TRBD1 matching over 8 bases. The CDR3 runs to 14 residues. The V segment lost 3 bases and the J segment 4 bases; nucleotides outside the gene matches: 4. CDR1 and CDR2 from the germline V gene are SGHTA and FQGNSA. CDR3 sequence: CASSFPGQAYGYTF. The DNA of the CDR3 is TGTGCCAGCAGCTTTCCGGGACAGGCCTATGGCTACACCTTC.

This sequence joins TRBV18 and TRBJ1-1; D is unclear. The V end lost 1 base, the J end lost 6 bases, and 6 bases lay between the germline ends. CDR1 and CDR2 (germline): KGHSH, LQKENI. This CDR3 has 12 residues. For the CDR3, the DNA is TGTGCCAGCTCACCACAGGGAGCTGAAGCTTTCTTT. Amino acid sequence: CASSPQGAEAFF.

The V and J genes are TRBV7-3 and TRBJ2-3; TRBD2 matches at 8 bases. Looked up from germline, CDR1 is SGHTA and CDR2 is FQGTGA. V trimming: 1 base; J trimming: 5 bases; junction bases outside the gene matches: 8. This CDR3 has 16 amino acids. As DNA, the CDR3 is TGTGCCAGCAGCTTAAGGGCGGGGGGCCCAGAAGATACGCAGTATTTT. It codes for CASSLRAGGPEDTQYF.